The 28 T cell receptor beta chains below were found in one sample sequenced in a study of cytomegalovirus exposure and HLA in healthy donors. PCR amplification relied on 60 Vbeta primers (plus 13 Jbeta primers). The data were produced by immunoSEQ multiplex PCR, yet TCRdb's version contains in-frame clones alone and is incomplete. The repertoire holds 150,000 to 180,000 clones, about 80% seen once, with 10% to 15% in the top ten. The specimen was PBMCs. These receptors came from a man between 25 and 39 years old in good health and CMV-seropositive.

This chain connects TRBV7-8 to TRBJ1-1, with TRBD1 matching over 8 bases. This CDR3 contains 14 residues. Per germline, CDR1 SGHVS and CDR2 FQNEAQ. With 5 bases clipped from V and 1 base from J, the junction kept 3 bases outside the gene matches. CDR3 sequence reads: CASSVGQGNTEAFF. The CDR3 region has the DNA TGTGCCAGCAGCGTAGGACAGGGGAACACTGAAGCTTTCTTT.

The chain recombines TRBV27 with TRBJ2-3; maybe TRBD2 (6 bases). Germline CDR1 reads MNHEY; CDR2 reads SMNVEV (reference sequence). Trimming took 5 bases from V and 1 from J, leaving 10 bases between them. The CDR3 covers 14 residues. The CDR3 spells CASSPPGGTDTQYF. The DNA of the CDR3 is TGTGCCAGCAGTCCTCCGGGGGGCACAGATACGCAGTATTTT.

The chain joins TRBV7-3 to TRBJ2-1; 7 positions agree with TRBD2. The germline CDR1 and CDR2 sequences are SGHTA and FQGTGA. V trimming: 4 bases; J trimming: 7 bases; junction bases outside the gene matches: 10. The CDR3 is 15 residues long. The CDR3 loop reads CASSWQGGSGNEQFF. CDR3 coding DNA: TGTGCCAGCAGCTGGCAGGGCGGGAGTGGTAATGAGCAGTTCTTC.

The J gene is TRBJ2-1, the V gene TRBV19; 13 positions match TRBD2. The J segment lost 12 bases and the V segment lost 4 bases, leaving 12 bases of the junction unmatched. The length of the CDR3 is 16 residues. Germline-derived CDR1 and CDR2 are LNHDA and SQIVND (reference sequence). CDR3 DNA sequence: TGTGCCAGTAGTACGCCGGGACTAGCGGGAAAAAACGTGCAGTTCTTC. This sequence encodes CASSTPGLAGKNVQFF.

The rearrangement uses TRBV25-1 and TRBJ2-3; possibly TRBD1 for D (5 bases). The CDR3 has 15 residues. V was cut by 1 base and J by 0 bases, with 8 bases left in between. Germline V gene lookup returns CDR1 MGHDK and CDR2 SYGVNS. CDR3: CASSESRQSTDTQYF. The DNA for the CDR3 is TGTGCCAGCAGTGAATCTCGACAGAGCACAGATACGCAGTATTTT.

The CDR3 nucleotides read TGTGCCAGCAGCACAACGACCACGGGGTCTAGCGGTTCCTACGAGCAGTACTTC. Translating it yields CASSTTTTGSSGSYEQYF. The chain recombines TRBV9 with TRBJ2-7; TRBD2 aligns across 7 bases. Germline CDR1 is SGDLS and CDR2 is YYNGEE. Losses at the gene ends were 4 bases for V and 1 base for J; bases not matched to a gene: 17. The CDR3 sequence is 18 residues long.

The chain has TRBV13 and TRBJ2-7, with D possibly matching TRBD1 (5 bases). V dropped 1 base and J dropped 8 bases, with 12 bases sitting between them. This CDR3 is 13 amino acids long. Looked up from germline, CDR1 is PRHDT and CDR2 is FYEKMQ (reference sequence). CDR3 nucleotide sequence: TGTGCCAGCAGCTTAGAAGGGGCAGGCAAGCAGTACTTC. Its protein product is CASSLEGAGKQYF. Full variable domain (rest looked up from reference TRBV13 and TRBJ2-7): AAGVIQSPRHLIKEKRETATLKCYPIPRHDTVYWYQQGPGQDPQFLISFYEKMQSDKGSIPDRFSAQQFSDYHSELNMSSLELGDSALYFCASSLEGAGKQYFGPGTRLTVT.

The chain uses TRBV28 and TRBJ1-1; D is undetermined. Per germline, CDR1 MDHEN and CDR2 SYDVKM. The ends were cut back, 3 bases at V and 7 bases at J, with 15 bases in the middle. The CDR3 is made up of 14 amino acids. The CDR3 bases are TGTGCCAGCAGTTTTAAGAGGCGACGGGGTGAAGCTTTCTTT. Encoded protein: CASSFKRRRGEAFF. Using reference TRBV28 and TRBJ1-1 for the parts outside the CDR3, the full variable domain is DVKVTQSSRYLVKRTGEKVFLECVQDMDHENMFWYRQDPGLGLRLIYFSYDVKMKEKGDIPEGYSVSREKKERFSLILESASTNQTSMYLCASSFKRRRGEAFFGQGTRLTVV.

This clone was found a few times. The gene calls are TRBV29-1 and TRBJ1-4; D remains unclear. The CDR3 contains 13 residues. Trimming took 5 bases from V and 6 from J, leaving 13 bases between them. CDR1 is SQVTM, CDR2 ANQGSEA, per germline. The CDR3 DNA follows: TGCAGCGTTTGTTCGGAGGTTTATGAAAAACTGTTTTTT. The encoded protein is CSVCSEVYEKLFF.

The J gene is TRBJ2-1, the V gene TRBV4-1, with 14 bases identical to TRBD2. The trim removed 1 base at V and 10 bases at J, leaving 12 bases unmatched. This CDR3 is built from 18 residues. Germline assignment: CDR1 MGHRA and CDR2 YSYEKL. This chain's CDR3 is CASSQVGTSGSWWKEQFF. DNA of the CDR3: TGCGCCAGCAGCCAAGTGGGGACTAGCGGGAGTTGGTGGAAGGAGCAGTTCTTC.

The rearrangement uses TRBV2 and TRBJ1-5, with D perhaps TRBD1 (5 bases). V was cut by 7 bases and J by 0 bases, with 16 bases left in between. CDR1 is SNHLY, CDR2 FYNNEI, per germline. The CDR3 spans 16 residues. The CDR3 coding sequence is TGTGCCAGCAATTGGGGGGAACCATATAGCAATCAGCCCCAGCATTTT. Protein sequence: CASNWGEPYSNQPQHF.

This chain connects TRBV4-1 to TRBJ2-1, with D possibly matching TRBD2 (6 bases). The CDR3 has 13 amino acids. Trimming took 1 base from V and 13 from J, leaving 14 bases between them. CDR1 and CDR2 from the germline V gene are MGHRA and YSYEKL. The CDR3 here is CASSQGGGTPQFF. The CDR3, as DNA: TGCGCCAGCAGCCAAGGGGGCGGGACCCCCCAGTTCTTC.

The rearrangement uses TRBV5-4 and TRBJ2-7, with D perhaps TRBD1 (6 bases). Germline loops: CDR1 SGHNT, CDR2 YYREEE (reference sequence). V was cut by 0 bases and J by 2 bases, with 9 bases left in between. This CDR3 is built from 14 residues. CDR3 region: CASSLGDNAYEQYF. The CDR3 region has the DNA TGTGCCAGCAGCTTGGGGGACAATGCCTACGAGCAGTACTTC. Together with reference TRBV5-4 and TRBJ2-7, the CDR3 gives the full variable domain: ETGVTQSPTHLIKTRGQQVTLRCSSQSGHNTVSWYQQALGQGPQFIFQYYREEENGRGNFPPRFSGLQFPNYSSELNVNALELDDSALYLCASSLGDNAYEQYFGPGTRLTVT.

This chain connects TRBV4-2 to TRBJ2-3; weak D call: TRBD2 (6 bases). CDR1 and CDR2 from the germline V gene are LGHNA and YNFKEQ. Trimming left V 2 bases short and J 8 bases short, with 20 bases between. CDR3 size: 16 residues. The CDR3 protein is CASSQMSRSGVGTQYF. The CDR3 nucleotides read TGTGCCAGCAGCCAAATGAGCCGGTCGGGAGTAGGTACGCAGTATTTT.

V and J are TRBV6-1 and TRBJ2-7; D is possibly TRBD1 (6 bases). The CDR3 runs 15 residues. Trimming shortened V by 7 bases and J by 0 bases, and 16 bases separated the two germline ends. Germline CDR1 and CDR2: MNHNS and SASEGT. The CDR3 sequence is CASTHELQGSYEQYF. Here the CDR3 DNA reads TGTGCCAGCACTCACGAGTTACAGGGCTCCTACGAGCAGTACTTC.

The CDR3 nucleotides read TGTGCCAGCAGGGTCCGCACATCTGGAGGGACGCAGTATTTT. Translated, it gives CASRVRTSGGTQYF. The chain joins TRBV2 to TRBJ2-3, with TRBD2 as a possible D gene (6 bases). This CDR3 comprises 14 residues. Trimming shortened V by 6 bases and J by 9 bases, and 19 bases separated the two germline ends. The germline V gene has CDR1 SNHLY and CDR2 FYNNEI. Variable domain in full (rest from reference TRBV2 and TRBJ2-3): EPEVTQTPSHQVTQMGQEVILRCVPISNHLYFYWYRQILGQKVEFLVSFYNNEISEKSEIFDDQFSVERPDGSNFTLKIRSTKLEDSAMYFCASRVRTSGGTQYFGPGTRLTVL.

The rearrangement links TRBV7-2 to TRBJ2-7; 14 bases line up with TRBD2. Germline CDR1 is SGHTA and CDR2 is FQGNSA. J lost 7 bases, V lost 4 bases, and 18 bases had no gene match. The CDR3 loop spans 19 amino acids. The CDR3 here is CASSSRGGTSGGGYLEQYF. In DNA, the CDR3 is TGTGCCAGCAGCTCCCGGGGGGGGACTAGCGGGGGTGGCTACTTGGAGCAGTACTTC.

The chain joins TRBV28 to TRBJ2-7; TRBD1 aligns across 9 bases. The CDR3 contains 14 residues. V shed 2 bases, J shed 5 bases, and the junction held 4 bases outside the gene matches. CDR1 is MDHEN, CDR2 SYDVKM, per germline. Here the CDR3 DNA reads TGTGCCAGCAGTTTAACAGGGGGCTTCAACGAGCAGTACTTC. Amino acids: CASSLTGGFNEQYF.

The rearrangement uses TRBV6-1 and TRBJ1-4, with 7 bases identical to TRBD1. The germline V gene encodes CDR1 MNHNS and CDR2 SASEGT. The CDR3 is made up of 15 amino acids. J was trimmed by 8 bases and V by 6 bases; bases with no gene match: 12. CDR3 bases: TGTGCCAGCAGGGGAAACAGGGGCCTTTTAGAAAAACTGTTTTTT. It yields the protein CASRGNRGLLEKLFF.

This clone was detected a few times. The chain uses TRBV27 and TRBJ2-3, with 11 bases that match TRBD2. This CDR3 spans 15 amino acids. Per the germline V gene, CDR1 is MNHEY and CDR2 is SMNVEV (reference sequence). Losses at the gene ends were 6 bases for V and 5 bases for J; bases not matched to a gene: 7. The CDR3 bases are TGTGCCAGCAGCTACTTAGCGGGGGGGGGAGATACGCAGTATTTT. Amino acid sequence: CASSYLAGGGDTQYF.

The genes are TRBV4-2 and TRBJ1-2, with D possibly being TRBD1 (6 bases). Trimming took off 4 bases at V and 6 bases at J, with 24 bases between the two ends. The CDR3 sequence is 17 residues long. Germline lookup yields CDR1 LGHNA and CDR2 YNFKEQ. DNA for the CDR3: TGTGCCAGCAGCCTATATCCCCCGGGACAAAATCTCGATGGCTACACCTTC. This gives the protein CASSLYPPGQNLDGYTF.

This clone showed up just a few times. CDR3 loop: CASSLGKGRLNYGYTF. The CDR3 DNA reads as TGTGCCAGCAGCCTAGGCAAGGGGCGCCTTAACTATGGCTACACCTTC. This rearrangement joins TRBV7-2 to TRBJ1-2; D is possibly TRBD1 (5 bases). The CDR3 runs 16 residues. The germline CDR1 and CDR2 sequences are SGHTA and FQGNSA. The V end was cut by 5 bases, the J end by 1 base, with 17 bases between.

The chain couples TRBV6-6 to TRBJ2-3, with D maybe TRBD2 (5 bases). Germline loops: CDR1 MNHNY, CDR2 SVGAGI (reference sequence). This CDR3 comprises 12 residues. V lost 6 bases and J lost 11, with 15 bases in between. The chain's CDR3 is CASSSGRSMQYF. Here the CDR3 DNA reads TGTGCCAGCAGCAGCGGACGGAGCATGCAGTATTTT.

The V gene is TRBV5-1, the J gene TRBJ2-1; D is possibly TRBD2 (6 bases). CDR1 is SGHRS and CDR2 is YFSETQ in the germline V gene. The ends were cut back, 2 bases at V and 7 bases at J, with 22 bases in the middle. The CDR3 spans 17 residues. CDR3 DNA sequence: TGCGCCAGCAGCTTTTACCGAACTCGTGGGACTCCGAATGAGCAGTTCTTC. This translates into CASSFYRTRGTPNEQFF.

The chain employs TRBV2 and TRBJ2-2; 9 bases are a match to TRBD2. Germline assignment: CDR1 SNHLY and CDR2 FYNNEI. The junction had 2 bases not matched to a gene; V was cut back by 0 bases and J by 0 bases. This CDR3 is built from 17 residues. CDR3 amino acids: CASSEALAGANTGELFF. The CDR3 DNA sequence: TGTGCCAGCAGTGAAGCTTTAGCGGGGGCGAACACCGGGGAGCTGTTTTTT.

The chain joins TRBV19 to TRBJ2-7; 12 bases match TRBD2. There are 14 residues in the CDR3. The trim removed 6 bases at V and 4 bases at J, leaving 4 bases unmatched. CDR1 is LNHDA, CDR2 SQIVND, per germline (reference sequence). The CDR3: CASSETSGRYEQYF. In DNA form, the CDR3 reads TGTGCCAGTAGCGAAACTAGCGGGAGGTACGAGCAGTACTTC.

The chain links TRBV5-4 to TRBJ2-5; 11 positions match TRBD2. Trimming took 4 bases from V and 5 from J; bases not matched to a gene: 7. CDR1 is SGHNT, CDR2 YYREEE, per germline (reference sequence). The CDR3 contains 15 residues. The CDR3 loop is CASSELAGARETQYF. Written as DNA, the CDR3 is TGTGCCAGCAGCGAACTAGCGGGAGCTAGGGAGACCCAGTACTTC.

The chain joins TRBV6-5 to TRBJ1-1; the D gene is possibly TRBD1 (5 bases). V dropped 6 bases and J dropped 8 bases, with 19 bases sitting between them. The CDR3 covers 14 residues. Germline loops: CDR1 MNHEY, CDR2 SVGAGI. CDR3 region: CASRPLARGDEAFF. CDR3 bases: TGTGCCAGCAGACCCCTAGCGAGGGGAGACGAAGCTTTCTTT.